These 14 T cell receptor beta chains were sequenced from one sample in a study of blood T cell repertoires in COVID-19. This table comes from immunoSEQ multiplex PCR, and its TCRdb copy is limited to in-frame clones, with some not included. The data hold roughly 260,000 clones, with about 88% observed a single time. Sequencing input: peripheral blood. The receptor source for this set is a man aged 55 to 70 who had recovered from COVID-19.

The CDR3, as DNA: TGTGCCAGCAGCGAGCGAACTGTCGGGGTCAGGAATACCGGGGAGCTGTTTTTT. Translation: CASSERTVGVRNTGELFF. The chain combines TRBV9 with TRBJ2-2; D perhaps matches TRBD2 (5 bases). Trimming left V 3 bases short and J 5 bases short, with 23 bases between. Germline V gene data show CDR1 as SGDLS and CDR2 as YYNGEE. CDR3 size: 18 residues.

For this clone: An end of the junction does not agree with germline; a read error may underlie this. The J gene is TRBJ2-2, the V gene TRBV7-3; 8 bases line up with TRBD1. Germline CDR1 and CDR2: SGHTA and FQGTGA. The CDR3 covers 18 residues. CDR3 protein: CASSLLGQGASNTGELFF. CDR3 coding DNA: TGCGCCAGCAGCTTACTGGGGCAGGGGGCGAGTAACACCGGGGAGCTGTTTTTT. The variable domain in full, with the rest retrieved from reference TRBV7-3 and TRBJ2-2, is GAGVSQTPSNKVTEKGKYVELRCDPISGHTALYWYRQSLGQGPEFLIYFQGTGAADDSGLPNDRFFAVRPEGSVSTLKIQRTERGDSAVYLCASSLLGQGASNTGELFFGEGSRLTVL.

V gene TRBV3-1 (or the pseudogene TRBV3-2) combines with J gene TRBJ2-4; the match to TRBD1 covers 9 bases. The CDR3 is 15 amino acids. Germline V lookup: CDR1 LGHDT, CDR2 YNNKEL (reference sequence). Unmatched junction bases numbered 3, after V lost 3 bases and J lost 3 bases. The CDR3 sequence is CASSQDRGVKNIQYF. The CDR3 DNA reads as TGTGCCAGCAGCCAGGACAGGGGAGTCAAAAACATTCAGTACTTC.

V gene TRBV5-1 combines with J gene TRBJ2-1, with TRBD2 identical over 10 bases. V gave up 4 bases and J gave up 5 bases; unmatched junction bases: 9. CDR1 SGHRS and CDR2 YFSETQ come from the germline V gene. The CDR3 extends over 16 amino acids. Here the CDR3 reads CASSPHLAGENNEQFF. In DNA, the CDR3 is TGCGCCAGCAGCCCTCACCTAGCGGGGGAAAACAATGAGCAGTTCTTC.

J is TRBJ1-5 and V is TRBV5-5; 7 bases are shared with TRBD1. The CDR3 length is 15 residues. The germline CDR1 and CDR2 sequences are SGHKS and YYEKEE (reference sequence). After removal of 3 bases from V and 0 bases from J, the junction contained 3 bases not matched to a gene. In nucleotides, the CDR3 is TGTGCCAGCAGCTCTCGACAGGGTAGCAATCAGCCCCAGCATTTT. Protein sequence: CASSSRQGSNQPQHF.

The rearrangement uses TRBV6-5 and TRBJ2-1, with TRBD1 identical over 9 bases. Germline loops: CDR1 MNHEY, CDR2 SVGAGI. This CDR3 has 15 amino acids. After removal of 8 bases from V and 2 bases from J, the junction contained 7 bases not matched to a gene. The CDR3 DNA follows: TGTGCCAGCGGCGGAAACAGGGGGCCCTACAATGAGCAGTTCTTC. Translated: CASGGNRGPYNEQFF.

CDR3 region: CATSDTGRAVTGELFF. The CDR3 DNA sequence: TGTGCCACCAGTGACACAGGGCGCGCGGTCACCGGGGAGCTGTTTTTT. V is TRBV24-1 and J is TRBJ2-2; D possibly corresponds to TRBD1 (6 bases). The CDR3 sequence is 16 residues long. Germline V CDR1 and CDR2: KGHDR, SFDVKD. Between the trimmed V and J ends, which lost 4 bases and 4 bases, there was a span of 15 bases.

CDR3 region: CASSERHEAFF. The CDR3 region has the DNA TGTGCCAGCAGTGAGAGACATGAAGCTTTCTTT. This chain joins TRBV6-1 and TRBJ1-1, with D unclear. In germline, CDR1 is MNHNS, CDR2 SASEGT. The ends were cut back, 3 bases at V and 7 bases at J, with 6 bases in the middle. The CDR3 covers 11 residues.

The V call is TRBV18, the J call TRBJ1-5, with 8 bases that match TRBD1. This CDR3 has 15 residues. CDR1 and CDR2 (germline): KGHSH, LQKENI. V gave up 1 base and J gave up 2 bases; unmatched junction bases: 1. CDR3 in amino acids: CASSPQTGGNQPQHF. CDR3 sequence (DNA): TGTGCCAGCTCACCACAGACAGGGGGCAATCAGCCCCAGCATTTT. Full variable domain (missing parts from reference TRBV18 and TRBJ1-5): NAGVMQNPRHLVRRRGQEARLRCSPMKGHSHVYWYRQLPEEGLKFMVYLQKENIIDESGMPKERFSAEFPKEGPSILRIQQVVRGDSAAYFCASSPQTGGNQPQHFGDGTRLSIL.

This clone appeared a single time. The chain uses TRBV7-2 and TRBJ2-7; TRBD1 matches at 7 bases. The length of the CDR3 is 14 residues. V was pared by 5 bases and J by 1 base, with 5 bases of the junction left unmatched. CDR1 and CDR2 (germline): SGHTA, FQGNSA. CDR3 protein: CASSVGTDSYEQYF. The CDR3 bases are TGTGCCAGCAGCGTCGGGACAGATTCCTACGAGCAGTACTTC.

The V gene is TRBV19, the J gene TRBJ1-5; TRBD1 might be the D (6 bases). The CDR3 consists of 15 residues. V lost 6 bases to trimming and J lost 2 bases, with 14 bases between them. From germline, CDR1 is LNHDA and CDR2 SQIVND (reference sequence). The DNA for the CDR3 is TGTGCCAGTAGCACTCAGGGGTTAGGCAATCAGCCCCAGCATTTT. This sequence encodes CASSTQGLGNQPQHF.

This sequence joins TRBV10-3 and TRBJ1-2, with TRBD1 matching over 8 bases. The CDR3 spans 12 residues. V gave up 10 bases and J gave up 6 bases; unmatched junction bases: 7. The V gene's germline CDR1 is ENHRY and CDR2 SYGVKD. This CDR3 reads CASGQGSHGYTF. The CDR3 DNA follows: TGTGCCAGCGGACAGGGTTCGCATGGCTACACCTTC.

This chain links TRBV12-3 or TRBV12-4 with TRBJ2-7; possible D gene TRBD1, 5 bases. The CDR3 extends over 12 amino acids. Trimming left V 5 bases short and J 4 bases short, with 9 bases between. CDR3 sequence (DNA): TGTGCCAGCAGTCCTCAGGGATACGAGCAGTACTTC. It specifies CASSPQGYEQYF.

V is TRBV2 and J is TRBJ2-7; no reliable D call. Germline V gene data show CDR1 as SNHLY and CDR2 as FYNNEI. CDR3 size: 13 residues. Between the trimmed V and J ends, which lost 2 bases and 1 base, there was a span of 6 bases. The CDR3 sequence: CASSEIRSYEQYF. The CDR3 coding sequence is TGTGCCAGCAGTGAAATCAGATCCTACGAGCAGTACTTC.